The present T cell receptor beta chain was sequenced within a study of glioma-infiltrating T cells after dendritic cell vaccination listed by TCRdb under 2016. At the level of the whole study: The cohort comprised 15 or so glioblastoma patients from Phase I and II dendritic cell vaccination trials, 9 newly diagnosed and 6 with recurrent disease. Patients received three intradermal dendritic cell vaccine injections at biweekly intervals in the arm below the axilla. In glioblastoma patients vaccinated with dendritic cells, deep sequencing of TCR beta CDR3 regions served to measure the amount of tumor-infiltrating lymphocytes and to compare repertoires between tumor and blood. Autologous tumor lysate-pulsed dendritic cell vaccination was administered to the patients between about 2003 and 2013. TCR sequencing metrics, including TIL content and tumor-blood repertoire overlap, were correlated with survival after dendritic cell vaccination. The vaccine was prepared from monocyte-derived dendritic cells that were cultured for more than six days with IL-4 and GM-CSF and then pulsed overnight with autologous tumor lysate. What the study reported, not specific to this receptor: The cohort was small and heterogeneous, and full blood and tumor sets were available for few patients, with initial-recurrent tumor pairs available for even fewer patients. The TCR overlap response model with three groups was called speculative and said to need prospective validation. Longer time to progression and overall survival after dendritic cell vaccination were predicted by higher estimated pretreatment TIL content. No direct relationship between TCR clonality and survival was found, suggesting a diverse polyclonal response may matter.

The immunoSEQ assay amplified TCRB CDR3 regions from approximately 2 micrograms of genomic DNA, or from all available DNA when less than that amount was available. Multiplex PCR used 60 forward primers for TCR V beta segments and 13 reverse primers for J beta segments. Synthetic control templates were spiked into each sample at limiting dilution to estimate reads per starting template. The Illumina HiSeq System generated 87 bp sequencing reads. The paper's processing steps were these. PCR and sequencing errors were removed by a nearest neighbor algorithm that merged closely related sequences. TCR overlap was defined as the percentage of unique tumor TCR beta sequences that were also found in the peripheral blood of the same patient. What TCRdb holds here is the immuneACCESS table cut down to in-frame rearrangements. Part of the clones is not present; checked against another copy, under half of the missing clones reflect an unresolved V gene, and the others are unexplained. V and J calls and clone size are given by that table; D and trimming were obtained from the DNA. Across this sample there are approximately 48,000 clones, with 75% to 90% seen only once. The biggest ten clones account for 5.3% of the sample.

The sample's time point label, in plain terms: after dendritic cell vaccination, including at tumor progression/relapse. Patients were selected on the basis of adequate residual fresh-frozen tumor tissue and more than two years of available survival data. Although molecular status otherwise differed among the glioblastoma patients, no patient had an isocitrate dehydrogenase mutation. PBMC were collected before vaccination, two weeks after the third vaccination, and at tumor progression if progression occurred. The Qiagen DNeasy Blood extraction Kit was used to extract genomic DNA. The germline V gene (reference sequence) specifies SEHNR as CDR1 and FQNEAQ as CDR2. The CDR3 covers 16 residues, taking in both the cysteine and the phenylalanine. This entry keeps only the CDR3 DNA: 48 bases, framed from base 1. Cut back by 5 bases and 3 bases, the V and J ends lie 16 bases apart. This clone is a singleton in its sample. The antigen it binds to is not known. Base qualities are missing; no much larger clone stands one base away.

The specimen comprised blood, sampled after dendritic cell vaccination. The receptor chain draws on TRBV7-9 and TRBJ2-2; possibly the D gene is TRBD1, per 6 matching bases. This TCR was sampled from a human donor with glioblastoma. The CDR3 in this case is CASSPPKQGYTGELFF. The sequenced DNA is TGTGCCAGCAGCCCGCCGAAGCAGGGGTACACCGGGGAGCTGTTTTTT.